This T cell receptor beta chain emerged from a study of identical twins. This clonotype was seen repeatedly, ten times or more. TCRdb fed the 5' RACE reads into MiXCR, producing one record per CDR3 protein. The sample records nearly 650,000 distinct CDR3 sequences, about 7.1% being singletons. The V and J ends lost 7 bases and 1 base, in that order; junction bases with no gene match: 5. The germline V gene has CDR1 PRHDT and CDR2 FYEKMQ (reference sequence). CDR3 length: 14 residues. The donors were all healthy and Caucasian. The same data also went into a second study, on yellow fever vaccine responses in identical twins.

This receptor was obtained from a woman aged 18 to 35 in good health. The chain has TRBV13 and TRBJ2-3; 7 bases align to TRBD1. Material for sequencing was PBMCs. CDR3 sequence reads: CASTRGLGTDTQYF. The CDR3 coding sequence is TGTGCCAGCACTAGGGGGCTGGGCACAGATACGCAGTATTTT.